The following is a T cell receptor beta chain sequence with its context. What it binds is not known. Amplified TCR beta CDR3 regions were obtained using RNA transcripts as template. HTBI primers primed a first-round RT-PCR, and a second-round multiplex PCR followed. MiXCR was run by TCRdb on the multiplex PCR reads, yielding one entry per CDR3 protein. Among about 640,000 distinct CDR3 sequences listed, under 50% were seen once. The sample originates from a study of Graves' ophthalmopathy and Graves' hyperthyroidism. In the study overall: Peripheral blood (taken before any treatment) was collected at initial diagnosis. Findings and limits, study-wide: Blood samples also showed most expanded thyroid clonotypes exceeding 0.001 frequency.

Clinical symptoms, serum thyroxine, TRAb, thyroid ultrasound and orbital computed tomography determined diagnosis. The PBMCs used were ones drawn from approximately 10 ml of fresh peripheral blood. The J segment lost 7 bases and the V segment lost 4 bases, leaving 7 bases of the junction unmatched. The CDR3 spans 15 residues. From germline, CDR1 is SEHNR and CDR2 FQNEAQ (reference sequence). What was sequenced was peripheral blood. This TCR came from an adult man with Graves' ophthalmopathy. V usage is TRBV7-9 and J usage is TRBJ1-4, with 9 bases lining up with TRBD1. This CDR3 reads CASSSPGTGSEKLFF. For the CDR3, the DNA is TGTGCCAGCAGCTCCCCCGGGACAGGGAGTGAAAAACTGTTTTTT.